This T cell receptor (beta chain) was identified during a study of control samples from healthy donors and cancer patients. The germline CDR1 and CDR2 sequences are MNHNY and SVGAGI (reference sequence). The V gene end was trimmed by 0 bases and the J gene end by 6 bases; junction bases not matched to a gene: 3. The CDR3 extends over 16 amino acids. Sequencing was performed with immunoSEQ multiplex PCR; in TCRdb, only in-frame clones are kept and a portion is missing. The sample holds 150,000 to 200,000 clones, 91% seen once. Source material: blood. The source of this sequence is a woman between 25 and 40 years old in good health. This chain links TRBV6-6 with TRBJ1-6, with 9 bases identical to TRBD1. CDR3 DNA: TGTGCCAGCAGTTACTCCCGGGACAGGGCTAATTCACCCCTCCACTTT. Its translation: CASSYSRDRANSPLHF.